The rows below give T cell receptor beta chains drawn from one sample of a study of cytomegalovirus exposure and HLA in healthy donors. Some clones are missing from TCRdb's copy, which holds only in-frame ones; the method was immunoSEQ multiplex PCR. Among approximately 97,000 clones listed, 60% to 80% were seen once. The sample comprised PBMCs. Every receptor here comes from a male donor in good health and CMV-seropositive. The CDR3 runs from the conserved cysteine through the conserved F or W. A D gene is named only where the DNA matches it firmly. Clone size is not always given. Where it is, it says once, few, many or a class for expanded clones.

len,v_gene,abundance,d_gene,j_gene,CDR3aa,CDR3nt
14,TRBV5-5,NA,NA,TRBJ1-5,CASSRGFGNQPQHF,TGTGCCAGCAGCCGAGGGTTTGGCAATCAGCCCCAGCATTTT
13,TRBV27,NA,NA,TRBJ2-3,CASSFTTGDTQYF,TGTGCCAGCAGTTTCACCACCGGGGATACGCAGTATTTT
14,TRBV7-3,NA,NA,TRBJ2-7,CASSPADSSYEQYF,TGTGCCAGCAGCCCAGCCGACAGCTCCTACGAGCAGTACTTC
13,TRBV5-4,NA,TRBD1,TRBJ2-3,CASSWDRGDTQYF,TGTGCCAGCAGTTGGGACAGGGGAGATACGCAGTATTTT
15,TRBV19,once,TRBD1,TRBJ1-2,CASTPTLFRGDGYTF,TGTGCCAGTACCCCTACCCTGTTCAGGGGGGACGGCTACACCTTC
16,TRBV7-8,NA,NA,TRBJ1-6,CASSIGTTAVNSPLHF,TGTGCCAGCAGCATCGGGACTACGGCTGTTAATTCACCCCTCCACTTT
15,TRBV5-6,NA,NA,TRBJ1-6,CASSLRVSGNSPLHF,TGTGCCAGCAGCTTGAGGGTCTCGGGGAATTCACCCCTCCACTTT
18,TRBV21-1,NA,NA,TRBJ2-1,CASSKSPSGRVHDNEQFF,TGTGCCAGCAGCAAATCCCCCAGCGGGAGGGTCCACGACAATGAGCAGTTCTTC
14,TRBV6-6,NA,TRBD2,TRBJ2-7,CASRALAGAYEQYF,TGTGCCAGCAGGGCCCTAGCGGGAGCCTACGAGCAGTACTTC
14,TRBV19,once,NA,TRBJ1-1,CASSIVGGDTEAFF,TGTGCCAGTAGTATTGTCGGGGGGGACACTGAAGCTTTCTTT
14,TRBV19,NA,NA,TRBJ1-1,CASSIPGSVTEAFF,TGTGCCAGTAGTATTCCAGGGTCAGTCACTGAAGCTTTCTTT
16,TRBV7-3,NA,TRBD1,TRBJ2-2,CASSSRTGANTGELFF,TGTGCCAGCAGCTCCAGGACAGGGGCGAACACCGGGGAGCTGTTTTTT
18,TRBV7-2,NA,TRBD2,TRBJ2-5,CASSFGVRSGRAAETQYF,TGTGCCAGCAGCTTTGGTGTTCGTAGCGGGAGGGCCGCTGAGACCCAGTACTTC
17,TRBV5-8,NA,TRBD1,TRBJ1-6,CASSITQGVIQNSPLHF,TGTGCCAGCAGCATCACACAGGGGGTAATACAGAATTCACCCCTCCACTTT
13,TRBV27,NA,NA,TRBJ2-5,CASSFASWETQYF,TGTGCCAGCAGTTTTGCTAGCTGGGAGACCCAGTACTTC
17,TRBV19,NA,TRBD1,TRBJ1-2,CASSLGQGLHPNYGYTF,TGTGCCAGTAGCCTCGGACAGGGTCTCCATCCTAACTATGGCTACACCTTC
16,TRBV4-2,NA,NA,TRBJ2-6,CASSQYGGFGANVLTF,TGTGCCAGCAGCCAATATGGAGGGTTCGGGGCCAACGTCCTGACTTTC
14,TRBV11-2,NA,NA,TRBJ2-3,CASSFLGVTDTQYF,TGTGCCAGCAGCTTCTTAGGGGTCACAGATACGCAGTATTTT
18,TRBV7-2,once,TRBD1,TRBJ1-4,CASSLVGQGGWANEKLFF,TGTGCCAGCAGCTTAGTAGGGCAGGGGGGCTGGGCTAATGAAAAACTGTTTTTT
14,TRBV9,NA,TRBD1,TRBJ1-1,CASSSGQGNTEAFF,TGTGCCAGCAGCTCCGGACAGGGGAACACTGAAGCTTTCTTT
16,TRBV25-1,NA,NA,TRBJ2-1,CASSEYKSYSYNEQFF,TGTGCCAGCAGTGAATATAAGAGTTACTCCTACAATGAGCAGTTCTTC
13,TRBV7-3,NA,TRBD1,TRBJ1-2,CASSSDRDRVLTF,TGTGCCAGCAGCTCGGACCGGGACAGGGTCCTCACCTTC
17,TRBV9,NA,NA,TRBJ2-1,CASSPQQRASTYNEQFF,TGTGCCAGCAGCCCCCAGCAGAGGGCTAGCACCTACAATGAGCAGTTCTTC
18,TRBV9,NA,NA,TRBJ1-3,CASSVEGVGIGVGNTIYF,TGTGCCAGCAGCGTCGAGGGGGTGGGGATCGGAGTAGGAAACACCATATATTTT
12,TRBV27,NA,NA,TRBJ2-7,CASTSSSYEQYF,TGTGCCAGCACCTCTAGCTCCTACGAGCAGTACTTC
15,TRBV28,few,NA,TRBJ2-2,CASSPENTWTGELFF,TGTGCCAGCAGTCCGGAGAACACGTGGACCGGGGAGCTGTTTTTT
15,TRBV7-9,NA,NA,TRBJ1-2,CASSPSEDRNYGYTF,TGTGCCAGCAGCCCGAGCGAGGACAGAAACTATGGCTACACCTTC